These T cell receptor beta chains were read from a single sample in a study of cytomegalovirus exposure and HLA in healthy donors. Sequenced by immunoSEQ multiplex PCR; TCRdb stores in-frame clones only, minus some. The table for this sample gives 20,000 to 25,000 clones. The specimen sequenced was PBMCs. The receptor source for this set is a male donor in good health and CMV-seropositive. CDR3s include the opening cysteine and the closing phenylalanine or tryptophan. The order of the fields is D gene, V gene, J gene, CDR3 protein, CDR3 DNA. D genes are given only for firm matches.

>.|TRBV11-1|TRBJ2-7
CASSLEAAKQYF
TGTGCCAGCAGCTTAGAGGCGGCGAAGCAGTACTTC
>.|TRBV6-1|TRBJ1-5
CASSEHSGSNQPQHF
TGTGCCAGCAGTGAACACTCAGGGTCCAATCAGCCCCAGCATTTT
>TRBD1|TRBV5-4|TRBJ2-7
CASSKTGVSYEQYF
TGTGCCAGCAGCAAAACAGGGGTCTCCTACGAGCAGTACTTC
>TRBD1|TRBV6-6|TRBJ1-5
CASSYGTGVLQPQHF
TGTGCCAGCAGTTACGGGACAGGGGTATTACAGCCCCAGCATTTT
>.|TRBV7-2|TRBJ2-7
CASSFRDSAYEQYF
TGTGCCAGCAGCTTTCGGGATTCCGCCTACGAGCAGTACTTC
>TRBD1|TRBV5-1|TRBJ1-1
CASSEQQGAVNTEAFF
TGCGCCAGCAGCGAACAACAGGGGGCAGTAAACACTGAAGCTTTCTTT
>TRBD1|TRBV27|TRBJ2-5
CASSSRQGEREQYF
TGTGCCAGCAGTTCGAGACAGGGGGAACGGGAGCAGTACTTC
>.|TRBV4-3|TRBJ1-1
CASSLQGGWGTEAFF
TGCGCCAGCAGCCTTCAGGGAGGGTGGGGCACTGAAGCTTTCTTT
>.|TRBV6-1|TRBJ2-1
CASRLQASYNEQFF
TGTGCCAGCAGGCTGCAAGCGTCGTACAATGAGCAGTTCTTC
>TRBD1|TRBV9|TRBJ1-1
CASSLLGQGGEAFF
TGTGCCAGCAGCTTGCTAGGACAGGGTGGTGAAGCTTTCTTT
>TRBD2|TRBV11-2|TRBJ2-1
CASSLGEGNEQFF
TGTGCCAGCAGCTTGGGGGAGGGAAATGAGCAGTTCTTC
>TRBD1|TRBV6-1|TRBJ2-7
CASSGFPDRDNEQYF
TGTGCCAGCAGTGGATTCCCGGACAGGGACAACGAGCAGTACTTC